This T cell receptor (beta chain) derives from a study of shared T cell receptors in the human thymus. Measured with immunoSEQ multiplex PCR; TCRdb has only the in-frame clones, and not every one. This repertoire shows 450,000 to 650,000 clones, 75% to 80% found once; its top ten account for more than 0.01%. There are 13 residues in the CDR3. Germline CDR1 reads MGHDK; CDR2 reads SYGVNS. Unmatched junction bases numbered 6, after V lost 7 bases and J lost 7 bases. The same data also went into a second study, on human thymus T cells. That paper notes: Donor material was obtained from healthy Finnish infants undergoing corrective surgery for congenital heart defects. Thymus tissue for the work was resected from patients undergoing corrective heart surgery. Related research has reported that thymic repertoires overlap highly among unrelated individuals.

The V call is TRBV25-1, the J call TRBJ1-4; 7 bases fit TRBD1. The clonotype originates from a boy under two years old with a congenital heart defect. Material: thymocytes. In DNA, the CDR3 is TGTGCCAGCACAGGAACAGGGGCTGAAAAACTGTTTTTT. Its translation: CASTGTGAEKLFF.